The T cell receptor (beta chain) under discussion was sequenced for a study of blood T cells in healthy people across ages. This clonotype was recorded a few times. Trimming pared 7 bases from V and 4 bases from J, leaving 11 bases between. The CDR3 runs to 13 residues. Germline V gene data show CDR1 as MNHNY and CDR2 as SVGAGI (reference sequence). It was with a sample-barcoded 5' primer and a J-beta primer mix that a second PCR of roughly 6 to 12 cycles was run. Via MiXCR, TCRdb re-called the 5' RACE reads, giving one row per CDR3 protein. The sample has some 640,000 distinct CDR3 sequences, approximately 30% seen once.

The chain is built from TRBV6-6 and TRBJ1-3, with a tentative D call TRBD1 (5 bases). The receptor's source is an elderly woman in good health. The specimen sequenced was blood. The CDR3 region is CASMGVAGNTIYF. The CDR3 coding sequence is TGTGCCAGCATGGGGGTCGCGGGAAACACCATATATTTT.